A single sample gave rise to the 4 T cell receptor beta chains below, sequenced in a study of blood T cell repertoires in COVID-19. Clones were read by immunoSEQ multiplex PCR, and TCRdb kept only the in-frame ones, dropping some. Of some 180,000 clones in the sample, approximately 85% were seen once. The specimen sequenced was peripheral blood. Every receptor here comes from a woman aged 55 to 70 with acute or convalescent COVID-19.

This chain uses TRBV6-9 with TRBJ1-5, with TRBD1 as a possible D gene (5 bases). The length of the CDR3 is 19 residues. CDR1 and CDR2 from the germline V gene are MNHGY and SVAAGI. V lost 1 base and J lost 6, with 25 bases in between. CDR3 sequence: CASSYFICFGGGRGQPQHF. The CDR3 DNA is TGTGCCAGCAGTTATTTTATTTGTTTCGGGGGAGGGCGCGGTCAGCCCCAGCATTTT.

The chain joins TRBV28 to TRBJ2-5; weak D call: TRBD1 (5 bases). The CDR3 extends over 15 amino acids. V was trimmed by 5 bases and J by 1 base, leaving 14 bases between them. Germline V gene data show CDR1 as MDHEN and CDR2 as SYDVKM. In DNA form, the CDR3 reads TGTGCCAGCAGTCCACAGGAAGGTACCCAAGAGACCCAGTACTTC. It codes for CASSPQEGTQETQYF.

The V and J genes are TRBV19 and TRBJ2-1; 8 bases are shared with TRBD2. The CDR3 extends over 13 amino acids. J lost 10 bases, V lost 8 bases, and 10 bases had no gene match. The germline V gene has CDR1 LNHDA and CDR2 SQIVND (reference sequence). As DNA, the CDR3 is TGTGCCAGTGAGAGGAGCGGGAGTTGGGAGCAGTTCTTC. It codes for CASERSGSWEQFF.

The V and J genes are TRBV30 and TRBJ2-2; possible D gene TRBD2, 6 bases. Trimming took 5 bases from V and 11 from J, leaving 18 bases between them. Germline loops: CDR1 GTSNPN, CDR2 SVGIG (reference sequence). This CDR3 is 13 amino acids long. The CDR3 sequence: CAWWRGQASELFF. CDR3 DNA sequence: TGTGCCTGGTGGAGGGGCCAGGCAAGTGAGCTGTTTTTT. Supplemented by reference TRBV30 and TRBJ2-2, the full variable domain reads SQTIHQWPATLVQPVGSPLSLECTVEGTSNPNLYWYRQAAGRGLQLLFYSVGIGQISSEVPQNLSASRPQDRQFILSSKKLLLSDSGFYLCAWWRGQASELFFGEGSRLTVL.